This note documents a single T cell receptor beta chain sequence. Its antigen remains unknown. The sample belongs to a study of blood T cells in healthy people across ages. This CDR3 is built from 13 residues. In germline, CDR1 is SGHTA, CDR2 FQGNSA. V lost 5 bases and J 9 bases, leaving 14 bases between the germline ends. Study-wide results and caveats: Per million T cells, TCR beta diversity dropped about linearly as age rose.

Then a second PCR, running about 6 to 11 cycles, was carried out with a sample-barcoded 5' primer and a J-beta primer mix. TCRdb reanalysed the 5' RACE reads using MiXCR and keeps one entry per CDR3 protein. This sample has about 1.8 million distinct CDR3 sequences, with about 49% found just once. The study drew donors from healthy Caucasian individuals in Russia aged roughly 6 to 95. The sequenced sample was blood. This receptor was taken from a woman aged 40 to 50 in good health. The chain is built from TRBV7-2 and TRBJ2-1; no firm D call. DNA for the CDR3: TGTGCCAGCAGCCTGAATTTTGGCCCTGAGCAGTTCTTC. As protein: CASSLNFGPEQFF.